Listed here are 4 T cell receptor beta chains from one sample, sequenced in a study of blood T cell repertoires in COVID-19. Clones were sequenced by immunoSEQ multiplex PCR, and TCRdb holds only the in-frame ones, with some missing. Of 350,000 or so clones listed, approximately 89% are singletons. Sequenced: peripheral blood. The receptors come from a woman aged 25-40 years with COVID-19, enrolled during active disease.

V gene TRBV4-1 combines with J gene TRBJ2-4, with 7 bases identical to TRBD1. The V segment lost 5 bases and the J segment 0 bases; nucleotides outside the gene matches: 4. The CDR3 extends over 15 amino acids. The germline V gene encodes CDR1 MGHRA and CDR2 YSYEKL. CDR3 loop: CASSVGDRAKNIQYF. The CDR3 DNA reads as TGCGCCAGCAGCGTAGGGGACAGAGCCAAAAACATTCAGTACTTC.

CDR3 DNA sequence: TGCGCCAGCAGCCCAAGGCCCAAGACAGCAAGCAGGCCAAACACTGAAGCTTTCTTT. It codes for CASSPRPKTASRPNTEAFF. The rearrangement uses TRBV4-1 and TRBJ1-1; D possibly corresponds to TRBD1 (5 bases). Trimming cost V 4 bases and J 2 bases, with 26 bases left between them. The CDR3 is 19 amino acids. Germline V gene data show CDR1 as MGHRA and CDR2 as YSYEKL.

This chain connects TRBV7-2 to TRBJ2-7; TRBD2 is a possible D gene (5 bases). CDR3 length equals 16 residues. Trimming shortened V by 5 bases and J by 0 bases, and 17 bases separated the two germline ends. Germline V CDR1 and CDR2: SGHTA, FQGNSA. This CDR3 is CASSGRGSLSSYEQYF. The CDR3 bases are TGTGCCAGCAGCGGCCGTGGGAGTCTTAGCTCCTACGAGCAGTACTTC.

The chain uses TRBV4-2 and TRBJ2-1; 7 bases line up with TRBD2. The CDR3 has 16 residues. V was clipped by 1 base and J by 3 bases; unmatched bases: 6. Germline V CDR1 and CDR2: LGHNA, YNFKEQ. The CDR3 nucleotides are TGTGCCAGCAGCCAAGGAAGGACTAGTGGCTACAATGAGCAGTTCTTC. Protein sequence: CASSQGRTSGYNEQFF.